A single sample gave rise to the 18 T cell receptor beta chains below, sequenced in a study of T cell responses to AZD1222 COVID-19 vaccine. The repertoire was sequenced with immunoSEQ multiplex PCR; TCRdb's copy has only in-frame clones and lacks some. The data hold 120,000 or so clones, with under 90% observed a single time. The sequenced sample was peripheral blood, obtained on day 0 of AZD1222 vaccination. All receptors come from an adult in good health.

CDR3 bases: TGTGCCAGCAGCTTAGTAGGCAGGGTCGACTCACCCCTCCACTTT. Amino acid sequence: CASSLVGRVDSPLHF. The V and J genes are TRBV7-6 and TRBJ1-6; maybe TRBD1 (5 bases). This CDR3 region has 15 residues. Trimming cost V 1 base and J 10 bases, with 14 bases left between them. The germline gives CDR1 SGHVS, CDR2 FNYEAQ.

This clone has just a few counts. The rearrangement uses TRBV7-2 and TRBJ1-5; no definite D call. CDR1 is SGHTA, CDR2 FQGNSA, per germline. CDR3 size: 13 residues. V dropped 5 bases and J dropped 6 bases, with 11 bases sitting between them. The CDR3 spells CASSDREGQPQHF. CDR3 coding DNA: TGTGCCAGCAGCGACCGGGAGGGTCAGCCCCAGCATTTT.

The CDR3 nucleotides are TGCGCCAGCAGTCCATCAGGGGGCGCAGGGCAGTTCTTC. Translated: CASSPSGGAGQFF. The chain combines TRBV10-1 with TRBJ2-1, with TRBD1 matching 8 bases. This CDR3 contains 13 residues. Germline lookup yields CDR1 WNHNN and CDR2 SYGVQD (reference sequence). V was pared by 5 bases and J by 12 bases, with 9 bases of the junction left unmatched.

V usage is TRBV6-5 and J usage is TRBJ1-2, with 10 nucleotides matching TRBD1. The CDR3 extends over 14 amino acids. In germline, CDR1 is MNHEY, CDR2 SVGAGI. V was clipped by 9 bases and J by 6 bases; unmatched bases: 10. The CDR3 is CASRPRGQGNGYTF. The CDR3, as DNA: TGTGCCAGTAGGCCCCGGGGACAGGGGAATGGCTACACCTTC.

The chain carries TRBV5-1 and TRBJ2-3; possible D gene TRBD1, 6 bases. The germline V gene has CDR1 SGHRS and CDR2 YFSETQ. The CDR3 runs 14 residues. Trimming left V 0 bases short and J 4 bases short, with 9 bases between. Written as DNA, the CDR3 is TGCGCCAGCAGCTTGGTCCCAGGGGCAGATACGCAGTATTTT. This translates into CASSLVPGADTQYF.

The chain employs TRBV5-4 and TRBJ2-7, with D uncertain. The CDR3 loop spans 13 amino acids. Deletions cut 1 base from V and 5 bases from J, with 10 bases between. Germline-derived CDR1 and CDR2 are SGHNT and YYREEE (reference sequence). The CDR3 DNA reads as TGTGCCAGCAGCTTGAGGCCTGGGGACGAGCAGTACTTC. It yields the protein CASSLRPGDEQYF.

The J gene is TRBJ1-2, the V gene TRBV18; D unclear. Germline lookup yields CDR1 KGHSH and CDR2 LQKENI. This CDR3 spans 13 amino acids. V lost 3 bases and J 2 bases, leaving 7 bases between the germline ends. The CDR3 DNA reads TGTGCCAGCTCACCCGACGTCAACTATGGCTACACCTTC. Protein sequence: CASSPDVNYGYTF.

The gene calls are TRBV28 and TRBJ2-7, with 7 nucleotides matching TRBD1. Trimming took 9 bases from V and 0 from J; bases not matched to a gene: 8. This CDR3 has 14 amino acids. CDR1 is MDHEN and CDR2 is SYDVKM in the germline V gene. The CDR3 spells CASRDSRSSYEQYF. The CDR3, as DNA: TGTGCCAGTAGGGACAGCCGAAGCTCCTACGAGCAGTACTTC.

The genes are TRBV7-2 and TRBJ2-2; D unclear. CDR3 length: 12 residues. V dropped 5 bases and J dropped 2 bases, with 3 bases sitting between them. CDR1 and CDR2 (germline): SGHTA, FQGNSA. Here the CDR3 reads CASSPNTGELFF. In DNA, the CDR3 is TGTGCCAGCAGCCCAAACACCGGGGAGCTGTTTTTT.

V gene TRBV6-5 combines with J gene TRBJ2-3; D remains unclear. Trimming shortened V by 0 bases and J by 6 bases, and 10 bases separated the two germline ends. CDR3 length: 14 residues. CDR1 MNHEY and CDR2 SVGAGI come from the germline V gene. CDR3 protein: CASSYSYGSDTQYF. The DNA of the CDR3 is TGTGCCAGCAGTTACTCATACGGAAGCGATACGCAGTATTTT.

The chain is built from TRBV19 and TRBJ2-7; 7 bases are shared with TRBD1. The trim removed 1 base at V and 7 bases at J, leaving 10 bases unmatched. Germline V CDR1 and CDR2: LNHDA, SQIVND (reference sequence). The CDR3 has 15 residues. The CDR3 coding sequence is TGTGCCAGTAGTATAGGCATACAGGGGTCGGAGGAGCAGTACTTC. Encoded protein: CASSIGIQGSEEQYF.

The genes are TRBV7-9 and TRBJ1-5; D remains ambiguous. This CDR3 is built from 15 residues. CDR1 is SEHNR and CDR2 is FQNEAQ in the germline V gene (reference sequence). Trimming cost V 1 base and J 1 base, with 8 bases left between them. The CDR3 DNA is TGTGCCAGCAGCTTAGTGGGAGGGAGCAATCAGCCCCAGCATTTT. Protein sequence: CASSLVGGSNQPQHF.

This chain uses TRBV10-2 with TRBJ2-6; D is ambiguous. Germline V CDR1 and CDR2: WSHSY, SAAADI. V was trimmed by 6 bases and J by 2 bases, leaving 17 bases between them. The CDR3 covers 17 residues. The DNA of the CDR3 is TGCGCCAGCAGCCGCACAGCCAATTCGGCTGGGGCCAACGTCCTGACTTTC. Translation: CASSRTANSAGANVLTF.

The V call is TRBV5-1, the J call TRBJ2-5, with 13 bases aligning to TRBD2. This CDR3 is 16 amino acids long. J lost 5 bases, V lost 4 bases, and 8 bases had no gene match. Germline CDR1 is SGHRS and CDR2 is YFSETQ. CDR3 DNA: TGCGCCAGCAGCACAGGACTAGCGGGGGTGCTGGAGACCCAGTACTTC. Translated: CASSTGLAGVLETQYF.

The rearrangement links TRBV6-5 to TRBJ1-2, with D perhaps TRBD1 (6 bases). Per germline, CDR1 MNHEY and CDR2 SVGAGI. The V end lost 7 bases, the J end lost 4 bases, and 19 bases lay between the germline ends. This CDR3 has 15 amino acids. CDR3 DNA: TGTGCCAGCACGAACCGGGGGGCGCGAAGCTATGGCTACACCTTC. It is translated as CASTNRGARSYGYTF.

The chain combines TRBV28 with TRBJ1-2; 9 bases agree with TRBD1. Germline V lookup: CDR1 MDHEN, CDR2 SYDVKM. The junction had 4 bases not matched to a gene; V was cut back by 5 bases and J by 3 bases. This CDR3 comprises 14 residues. The CDR3 DNA reads as TGTGCCAGCAGTACAGGGGGCCTGGACTATGGCTACACCTTC. Translating gives CASSTGGLDYGYTF.

This rearrangement joins TRBV7-2 to TRBJ2-7; 8 bases are a match to TRBD1. Germline V gene sequence: CDR1 SGHTA, CDR2 FQGNSA. The CDR3 runs 15 residues. The junction had 10 bases not matched to a gene; V was cut back by 7 bases and J by 2 bases. CDR3 in amino acids: CASNLVGTGPYEQYF. CDR3 nucleotide sequence: TGTGCCAGCAACCTAGTGGGGACAGGACCCTACGAGCAGTACTTC. Full variable domain (outside the CDR3, taken from reference TRBV7-2 and TRBJ2-7): GAGVSQSPSNKVTEKGKDVELRCDPISGHTALYWYRQSLGQGLEFLIYFQGNSAPDKSGLPSDRFSAERTGGSVSTLTIQRTQQEDSAVYLCASNLVGTGPYEQYFGPGTRLTVT.

This clone was counted a single time. The chain links TRBV19 to TRBJ1-2; the D gene is possibly TRBD1 (6 bases). The germline V gene has CDR1 LNHDA and CDR2 SQIVND (reference sequence). The CDR3 is made up of 14 amino acids. Trimming took 6 bases from V and 3 from J, leaving 14 bases between them. The DNA of the CDR3 is TGTGCCAGTAGCCTTCTGGGGGCGGACTATGGCTACACCTTC. Protein: CASSLLGADYGYTF.